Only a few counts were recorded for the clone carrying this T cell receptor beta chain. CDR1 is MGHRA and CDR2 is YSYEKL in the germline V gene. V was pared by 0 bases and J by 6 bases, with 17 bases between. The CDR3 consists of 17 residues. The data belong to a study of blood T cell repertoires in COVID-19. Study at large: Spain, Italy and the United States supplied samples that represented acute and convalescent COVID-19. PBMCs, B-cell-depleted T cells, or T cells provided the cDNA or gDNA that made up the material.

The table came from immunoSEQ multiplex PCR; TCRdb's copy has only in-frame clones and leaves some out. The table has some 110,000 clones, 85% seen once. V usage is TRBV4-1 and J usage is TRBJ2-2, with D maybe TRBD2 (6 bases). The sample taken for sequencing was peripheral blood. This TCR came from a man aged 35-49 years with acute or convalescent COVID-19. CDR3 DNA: TGCGCCAGCAGCCAAGATCAACTAGCCGGGGCACCCGGGGAGCTGTTTTTT. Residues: CASSQDQLAGAPGELFF.